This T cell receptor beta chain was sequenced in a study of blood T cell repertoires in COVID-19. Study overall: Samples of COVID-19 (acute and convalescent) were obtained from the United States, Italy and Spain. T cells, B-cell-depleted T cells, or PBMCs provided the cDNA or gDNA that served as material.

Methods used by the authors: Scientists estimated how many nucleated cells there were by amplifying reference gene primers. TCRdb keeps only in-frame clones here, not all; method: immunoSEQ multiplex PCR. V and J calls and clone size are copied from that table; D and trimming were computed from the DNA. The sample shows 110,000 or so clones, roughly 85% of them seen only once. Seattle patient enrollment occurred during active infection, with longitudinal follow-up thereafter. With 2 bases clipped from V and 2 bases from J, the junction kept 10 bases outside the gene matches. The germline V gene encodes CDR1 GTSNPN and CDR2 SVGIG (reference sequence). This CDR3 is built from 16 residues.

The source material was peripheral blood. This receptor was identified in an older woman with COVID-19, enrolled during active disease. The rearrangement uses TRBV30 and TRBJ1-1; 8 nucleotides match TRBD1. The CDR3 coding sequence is TGTGCCTGGAGTCCCGGACAGGGTGCGTCCAACACTGAAGCTTTCTTT. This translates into CAWSPGQGASNTEAFF.